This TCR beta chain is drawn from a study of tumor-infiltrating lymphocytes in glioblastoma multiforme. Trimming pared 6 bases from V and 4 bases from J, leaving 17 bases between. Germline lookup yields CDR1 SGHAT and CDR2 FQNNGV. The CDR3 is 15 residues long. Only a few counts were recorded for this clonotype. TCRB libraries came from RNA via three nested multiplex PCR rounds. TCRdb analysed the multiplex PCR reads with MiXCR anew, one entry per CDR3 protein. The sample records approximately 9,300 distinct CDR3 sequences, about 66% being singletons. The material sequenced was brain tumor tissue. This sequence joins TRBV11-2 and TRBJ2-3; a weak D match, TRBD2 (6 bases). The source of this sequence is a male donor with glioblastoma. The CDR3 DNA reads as TGTGCCAGCAGGGTGGGGGGAACAGCGGCAGATACGCAGTATTTT. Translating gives CASRVGGTAADTQYF.